This T cell receptor beta chain stems from a study of cytomegalovirus exposure and HLA in healthy donors. Study outcomes and limitations: Later work found most CMV-associated TCR beta chains apparently HLA-restricted. The study put under 200 TCR beta chains on its list as cytomegalovirus-associated. Data from an earlier analysis indicated that most TCR beta V segments were productive either about 90% or about 30% of the time. One cluster of highly shared sequence variants probably arose as a sequencing artifact.

This clone was seen a single time. Its matching antigen is unknown. Germline V gene data show CDR1 as LNHDA and CDR2 as SQIVND (reference sequence). CDR3 length: 14 amino acids. Deletions cut 5 bases from V and 3 bases from J, with 11 bases between. Primers for the PCR totalled 60 Vbeta and 13 Jbeta. Data came from immunoSEQ multiplex PCR; TCRdb stores just in-frame clones and leaves some out. Among 55,000 to 80,000 clones listed, roughly 70% were seen once. The chain couples TRBV19 to TRBJ1-5; D call uncertain. The sequence came from a man in his 70s in good health and CMV-seronegative. The sample consisted of PBMCs. The CDR3 sequence is CASSDRGNNQPQHF. CDR3 bases: TGTGCCAGTAGTGACCGGGGTAACAATCAGCCCCAGCATTTT.